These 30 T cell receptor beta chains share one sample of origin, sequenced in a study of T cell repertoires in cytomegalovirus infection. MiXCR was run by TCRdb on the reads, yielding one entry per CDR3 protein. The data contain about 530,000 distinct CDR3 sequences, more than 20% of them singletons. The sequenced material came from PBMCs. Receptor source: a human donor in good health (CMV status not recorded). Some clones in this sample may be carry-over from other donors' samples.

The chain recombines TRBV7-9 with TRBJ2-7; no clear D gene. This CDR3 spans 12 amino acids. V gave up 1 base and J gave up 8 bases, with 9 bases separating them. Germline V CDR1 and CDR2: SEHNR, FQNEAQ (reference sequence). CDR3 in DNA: TGTGCCAGCAGCTTAGGTTCCCTGCAGCAGTACTTC. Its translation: CASSLGSLQQYF.

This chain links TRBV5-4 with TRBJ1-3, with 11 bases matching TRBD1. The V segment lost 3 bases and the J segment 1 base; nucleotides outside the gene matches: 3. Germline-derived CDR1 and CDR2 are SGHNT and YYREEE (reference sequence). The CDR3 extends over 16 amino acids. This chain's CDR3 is CASSSGQGASGNTIYF. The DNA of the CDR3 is TGTGCCAGCAGCTCAGGACAGGGGGCGTCTGGAAACACCATATATTTT.

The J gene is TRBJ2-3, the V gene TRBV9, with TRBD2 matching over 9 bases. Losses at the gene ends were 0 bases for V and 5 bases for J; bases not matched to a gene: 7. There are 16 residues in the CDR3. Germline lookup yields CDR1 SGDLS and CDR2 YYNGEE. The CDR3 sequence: CASSVGLAEVEDTQYF. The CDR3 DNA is TGTGCCAGCAGCGTAGGACTAGCGGAAGTCGAAGATACGCAGTATTTT.

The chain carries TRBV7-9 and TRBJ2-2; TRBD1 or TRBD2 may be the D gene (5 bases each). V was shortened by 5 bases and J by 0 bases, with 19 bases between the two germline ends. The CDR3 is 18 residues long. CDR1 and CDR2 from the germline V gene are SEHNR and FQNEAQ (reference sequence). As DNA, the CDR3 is TGTGCCAGCAGCCCTCGTACCTCCGGGACGGCGAACACCGGGGAGCTGTTTTTT. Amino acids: CASSPRTSGTANTGELFF. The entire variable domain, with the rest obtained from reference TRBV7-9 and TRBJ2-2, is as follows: DTGVSQNPRHKITKRGQNVTFRCDPISEHNRLYWYRQTLGQGPEFLTYFQNEAQLEKSRLLSDRFSAERPKGSFSTLEIQRTEQGDSAMYLCASSPRTSGTANTGELFFGEGSRLTVL.

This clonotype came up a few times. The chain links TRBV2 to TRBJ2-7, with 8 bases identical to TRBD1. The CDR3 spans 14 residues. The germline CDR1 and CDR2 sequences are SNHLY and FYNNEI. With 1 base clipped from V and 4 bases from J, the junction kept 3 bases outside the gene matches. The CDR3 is CASSEGTGRYEQYF. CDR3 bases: TGTGCCAGCAGTGAAGGGACAGGGCGGTACGAGCAGTACTTC.

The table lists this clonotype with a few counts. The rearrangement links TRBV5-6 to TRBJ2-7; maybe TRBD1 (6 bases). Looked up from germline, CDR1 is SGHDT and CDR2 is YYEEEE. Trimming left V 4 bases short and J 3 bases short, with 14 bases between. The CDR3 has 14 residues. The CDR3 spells CASSQTGKDYEQYV. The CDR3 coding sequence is TGTGCCAGCAGCCAAACAGGGAAGGACTACGAGCAGTACGTC.

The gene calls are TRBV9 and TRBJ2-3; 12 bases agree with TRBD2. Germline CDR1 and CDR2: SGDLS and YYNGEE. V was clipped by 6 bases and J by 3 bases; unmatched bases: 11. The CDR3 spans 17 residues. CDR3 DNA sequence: TGTGCCAGCAACTCAGAGGGACTAGCGGGCAAAACAGATACGCAGTATTTT. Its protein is CASNSEGLAGKTDTQYF.

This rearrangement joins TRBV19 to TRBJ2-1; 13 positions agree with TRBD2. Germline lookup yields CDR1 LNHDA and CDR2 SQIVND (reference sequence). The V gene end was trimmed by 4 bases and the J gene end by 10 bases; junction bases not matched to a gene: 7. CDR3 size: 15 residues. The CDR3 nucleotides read TGTGCCAGTAGTAGGAGGACTAGCGGGAGTAACGAGCAGTTCTTC. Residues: CASSRRTSGSNEQFF.

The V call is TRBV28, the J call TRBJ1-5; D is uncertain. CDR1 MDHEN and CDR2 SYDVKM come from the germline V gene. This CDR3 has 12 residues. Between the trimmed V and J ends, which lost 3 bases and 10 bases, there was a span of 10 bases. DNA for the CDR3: TGTGCCAGCAGTTTTGAGGGAGGCCCCCAGCATTTT. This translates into CASSFEGGPQHF.

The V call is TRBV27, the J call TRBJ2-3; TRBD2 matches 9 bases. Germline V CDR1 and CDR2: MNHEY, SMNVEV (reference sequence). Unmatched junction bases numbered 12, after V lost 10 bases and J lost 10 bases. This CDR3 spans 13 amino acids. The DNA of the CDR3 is TGTGCCACCGGATCTATGACTAGCGGACCGCAGTATTTT. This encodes CATGSMTSGPQYF.

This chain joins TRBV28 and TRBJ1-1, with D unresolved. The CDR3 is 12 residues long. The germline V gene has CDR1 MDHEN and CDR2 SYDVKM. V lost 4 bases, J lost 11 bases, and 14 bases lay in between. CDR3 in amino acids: CASSSTATVAFF. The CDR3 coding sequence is TGTGCCAGCAGTTCTACCGCCACTGTCGCTTTCTTT.

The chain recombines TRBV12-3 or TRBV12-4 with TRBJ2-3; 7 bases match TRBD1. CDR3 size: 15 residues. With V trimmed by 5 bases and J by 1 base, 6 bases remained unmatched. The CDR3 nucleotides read TGTGCCAGCAGTGATACAGGGGTAGGCACAGATACGCAGTATTTT. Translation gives CASSDTGVGTDTQYF.

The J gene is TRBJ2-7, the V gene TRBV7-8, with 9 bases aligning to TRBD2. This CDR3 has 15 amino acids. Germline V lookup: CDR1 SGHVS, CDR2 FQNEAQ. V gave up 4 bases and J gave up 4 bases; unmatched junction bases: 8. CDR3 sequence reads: CASSSGLALFYEQYV. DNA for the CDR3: TGTGCCAGCAGCTCCGGACTAGCGTTATTTTACGAGCAGTACGTC.

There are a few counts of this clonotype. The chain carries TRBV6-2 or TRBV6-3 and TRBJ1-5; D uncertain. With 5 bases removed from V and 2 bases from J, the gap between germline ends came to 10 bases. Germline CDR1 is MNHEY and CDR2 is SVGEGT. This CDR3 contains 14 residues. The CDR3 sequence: CASSQVKGNQPQHF. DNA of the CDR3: TGTGCCAGCAGTCAAGTTAAAGGCAATCAGCCCCAGCATTTT.

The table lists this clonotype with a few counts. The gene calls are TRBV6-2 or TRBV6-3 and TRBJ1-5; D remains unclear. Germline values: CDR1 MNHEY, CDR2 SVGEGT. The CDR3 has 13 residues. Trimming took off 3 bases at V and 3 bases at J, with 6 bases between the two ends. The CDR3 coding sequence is TGTGCCAGCAGTTATTTCCCCAATCAGCCCCAGCATTTT. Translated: CASSYFPNQPQHF.

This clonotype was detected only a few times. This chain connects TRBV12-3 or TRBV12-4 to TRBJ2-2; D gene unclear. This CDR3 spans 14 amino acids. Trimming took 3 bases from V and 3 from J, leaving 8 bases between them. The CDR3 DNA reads TGTGCCAGCAGTTTTGGGATCCACACCGGGGAGCTGTTTTTT. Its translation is CASSFGIHTGELFF.

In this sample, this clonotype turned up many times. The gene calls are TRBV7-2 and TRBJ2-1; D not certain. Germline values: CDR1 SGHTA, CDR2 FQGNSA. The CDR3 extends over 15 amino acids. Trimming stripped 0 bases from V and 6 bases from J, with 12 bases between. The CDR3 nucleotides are TGTGCCAGCAGCTTAGCAGGACCTGAAGGCAATGAGCAGTTCTTC. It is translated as CASSLAGPEGNEQFF.

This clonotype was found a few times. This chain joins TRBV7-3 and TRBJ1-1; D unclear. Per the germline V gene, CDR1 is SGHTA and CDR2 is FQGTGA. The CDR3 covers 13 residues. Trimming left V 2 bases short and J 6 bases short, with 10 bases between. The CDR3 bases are TGTGCCAGCAGCTTATTTTCGGGAGCTGAAGCTTTCTTT. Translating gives CASSLFSGAEAFF.

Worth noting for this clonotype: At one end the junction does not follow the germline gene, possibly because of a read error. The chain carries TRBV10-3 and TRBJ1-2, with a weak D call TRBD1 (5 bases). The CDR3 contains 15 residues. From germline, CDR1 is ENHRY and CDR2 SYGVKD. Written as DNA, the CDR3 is TGTGTCATCAGGGTACAGGACGCCGAAAGCTATGGCTACACCTTC. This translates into CVIRVQDAESYGYTF.

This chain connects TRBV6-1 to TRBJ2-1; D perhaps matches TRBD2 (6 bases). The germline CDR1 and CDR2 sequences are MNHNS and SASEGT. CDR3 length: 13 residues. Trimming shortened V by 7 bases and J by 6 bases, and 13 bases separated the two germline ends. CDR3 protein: CASMPSAANEQFF. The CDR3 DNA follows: TGTGCCAGCATGCCTAGCGCGGCCAATGAGCAGTTCTTC.

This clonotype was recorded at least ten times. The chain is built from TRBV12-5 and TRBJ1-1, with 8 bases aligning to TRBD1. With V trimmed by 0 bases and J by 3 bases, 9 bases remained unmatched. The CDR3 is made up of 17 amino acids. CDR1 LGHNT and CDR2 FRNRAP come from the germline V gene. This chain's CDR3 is CASGLVNGDRLYTEAFF. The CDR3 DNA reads TGTGCTAGTGGTTTGGTAAATGGGGACAGGCTATACACTGAAGCTTTCTTT.

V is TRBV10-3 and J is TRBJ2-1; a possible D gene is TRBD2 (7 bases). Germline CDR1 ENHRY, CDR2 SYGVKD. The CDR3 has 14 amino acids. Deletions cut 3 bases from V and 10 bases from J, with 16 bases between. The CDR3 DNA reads TGTGCCATCAGTGACAGGGGCGGGAGTGGCGAGCAGTTCTTC. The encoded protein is CAISDRGGSGEQFF.

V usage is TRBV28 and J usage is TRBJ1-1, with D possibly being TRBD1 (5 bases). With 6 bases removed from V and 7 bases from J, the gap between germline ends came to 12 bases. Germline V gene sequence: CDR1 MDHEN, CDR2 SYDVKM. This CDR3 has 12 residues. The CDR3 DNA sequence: TGTGCCAGCAGCGTTTTCGGGGGTGAAGCTTTCTTT. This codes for CASSVFGGEAFF.

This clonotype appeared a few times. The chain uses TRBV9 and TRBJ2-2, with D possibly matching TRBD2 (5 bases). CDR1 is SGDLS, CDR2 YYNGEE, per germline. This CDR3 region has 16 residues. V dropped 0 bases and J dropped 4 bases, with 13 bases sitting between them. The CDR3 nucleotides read TGTGCCAGCAGCGTAGTTCGGACTGCGGGCACCGGGGAGCTGTTTTTT. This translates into CASSVVRTAGTGELFF.

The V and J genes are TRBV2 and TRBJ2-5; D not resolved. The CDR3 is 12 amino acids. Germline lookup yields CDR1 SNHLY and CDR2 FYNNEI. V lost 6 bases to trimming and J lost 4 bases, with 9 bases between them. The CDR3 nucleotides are TGTGCCAGCAGGGTTCTGGGAGAGACCCAGTACTTC. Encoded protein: CASRVLGETQYF.

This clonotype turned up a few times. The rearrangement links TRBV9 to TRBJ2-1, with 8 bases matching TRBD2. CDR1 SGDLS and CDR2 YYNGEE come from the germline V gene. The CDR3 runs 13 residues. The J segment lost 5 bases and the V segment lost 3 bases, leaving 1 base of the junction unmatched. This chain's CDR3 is CASSGTSHNEQFF. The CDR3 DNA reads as TGTGCCAGCAGCGGGACTAGCCACAATGAGCAGTTCTTC.

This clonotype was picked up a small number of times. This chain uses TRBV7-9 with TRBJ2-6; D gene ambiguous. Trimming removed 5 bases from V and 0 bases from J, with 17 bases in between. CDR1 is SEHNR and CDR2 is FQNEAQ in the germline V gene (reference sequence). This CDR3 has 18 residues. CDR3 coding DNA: TGTGCCAGCAGCCCGGGCCGGCAGATTCTCTCTGGGGCCAACGTCCTGACTTTC. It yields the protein CASSPGRQILSGANVLTF.

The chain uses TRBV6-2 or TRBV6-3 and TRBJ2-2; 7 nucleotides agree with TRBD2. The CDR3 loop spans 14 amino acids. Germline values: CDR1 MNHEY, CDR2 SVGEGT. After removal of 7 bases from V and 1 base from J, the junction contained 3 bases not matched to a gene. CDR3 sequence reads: CASKGGGNTGELFF. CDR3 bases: TGTGCCAGCAAAGGCGGGGGGAACACCGGGGAGCTGTTTTTT.

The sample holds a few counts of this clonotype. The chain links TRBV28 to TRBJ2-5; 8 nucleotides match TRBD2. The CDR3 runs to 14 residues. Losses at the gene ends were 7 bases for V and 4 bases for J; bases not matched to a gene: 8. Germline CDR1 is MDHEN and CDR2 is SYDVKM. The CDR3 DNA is TGTGCCAGCATACCCGGACTAGCCGGAGAGACCCAGTACTTC. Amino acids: CASIPGLAGETQYF.

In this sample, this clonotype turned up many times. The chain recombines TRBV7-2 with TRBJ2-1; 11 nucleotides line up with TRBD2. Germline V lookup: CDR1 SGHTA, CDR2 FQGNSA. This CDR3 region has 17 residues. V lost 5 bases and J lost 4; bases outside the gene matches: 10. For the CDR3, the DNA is TGTGCCAGCAGCCCCGGGACTAGCGGAGCCATGTACAATGAGCAGTTCTTC. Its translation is CASSPGTSGAMYNEQFF.